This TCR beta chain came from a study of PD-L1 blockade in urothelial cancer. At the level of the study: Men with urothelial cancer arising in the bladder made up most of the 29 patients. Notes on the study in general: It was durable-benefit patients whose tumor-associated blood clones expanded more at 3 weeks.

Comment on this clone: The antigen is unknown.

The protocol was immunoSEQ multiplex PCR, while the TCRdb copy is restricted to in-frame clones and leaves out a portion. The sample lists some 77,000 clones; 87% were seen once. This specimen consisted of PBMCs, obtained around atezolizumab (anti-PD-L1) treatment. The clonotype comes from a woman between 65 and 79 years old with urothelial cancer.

The CDR3 DNA reads as TGTGCCAGTAGTACCGGACAGGGGCAGGGCTATGGCTACACCTTC. This codes for CASSTGQGQGYGYTF. This sequence joins TRBV19 and TRBJ1-2; 9 bases agree with TRBD1. The length of the CDR3 is 15 residues. The ends lost 4 bases at V and 4 bases at J; junction bases unmatched: 7. Germline loops: CDR1 LNHDA, CDR2 SQIVND (reference sequence).